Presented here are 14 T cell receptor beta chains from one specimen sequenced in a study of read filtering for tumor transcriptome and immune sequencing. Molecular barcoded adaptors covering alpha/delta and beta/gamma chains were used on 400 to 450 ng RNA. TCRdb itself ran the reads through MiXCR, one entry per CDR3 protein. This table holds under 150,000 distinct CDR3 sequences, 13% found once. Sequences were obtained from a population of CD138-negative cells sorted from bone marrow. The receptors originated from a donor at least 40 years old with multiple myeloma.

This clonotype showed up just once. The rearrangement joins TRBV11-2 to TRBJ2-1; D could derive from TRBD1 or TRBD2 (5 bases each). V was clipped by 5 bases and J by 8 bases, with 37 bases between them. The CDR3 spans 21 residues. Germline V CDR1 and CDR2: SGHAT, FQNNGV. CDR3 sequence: CASSPEVVAREIAGFGYEQFF. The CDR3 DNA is TGTGCCAGCAGCCCCGAGGTTGTGGCCAGGGAGATAGCCGGATTCGGGTATGAGCAGTTCTTC. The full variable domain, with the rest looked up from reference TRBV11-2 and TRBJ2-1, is EAGVAQSPRYKIIEKRQSVAFWCNPISGHATLYWYQQILGQGPKLLIQFQNNGVVDDSQLPKDRFSAERLKGVDSTLKIQPAKLEDSAVYLCASSPEVVAREIAGFGYEQFFGPGTRLTVL.

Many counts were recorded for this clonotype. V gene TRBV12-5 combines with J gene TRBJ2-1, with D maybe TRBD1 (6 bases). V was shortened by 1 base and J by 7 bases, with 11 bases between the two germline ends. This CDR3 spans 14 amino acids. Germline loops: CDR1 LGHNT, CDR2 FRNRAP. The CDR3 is CASGLDRVMNEQFF. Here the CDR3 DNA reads TGTGCTAGTGGTTTGGACAGGGTAATGAATGAGCAGTTCTTC.

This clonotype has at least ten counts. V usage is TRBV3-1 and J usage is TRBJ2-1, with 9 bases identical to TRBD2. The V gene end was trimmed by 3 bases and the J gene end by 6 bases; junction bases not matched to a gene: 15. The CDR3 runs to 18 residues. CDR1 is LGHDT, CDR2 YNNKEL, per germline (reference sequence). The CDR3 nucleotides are TGTGCCAGCAGCCAGGGACGGGCGGGAGGGCCGTGGGGCAATGAGCAGTTCTTC. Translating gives CASSQGRAGGPWGNEQFF.

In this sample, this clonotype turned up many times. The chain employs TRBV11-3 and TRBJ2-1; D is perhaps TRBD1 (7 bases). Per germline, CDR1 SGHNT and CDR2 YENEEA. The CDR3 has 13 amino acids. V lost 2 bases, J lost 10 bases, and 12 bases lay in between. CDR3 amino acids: CASSLYRGGEQFF. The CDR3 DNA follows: TGTGCCAGCAGCTTATACAGGGGAGGCGAGCAGTTCTTC.

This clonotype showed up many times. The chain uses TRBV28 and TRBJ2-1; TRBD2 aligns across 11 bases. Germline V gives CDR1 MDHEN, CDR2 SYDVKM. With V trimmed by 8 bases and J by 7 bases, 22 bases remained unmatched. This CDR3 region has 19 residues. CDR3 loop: CASRLIAGGPSWYGNEQFF. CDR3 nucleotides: TGTGCCAGCCGCCTAATAGCGGGAGGGCCCTCTTGGTATGGGAATGAGCAGTTCTTC.

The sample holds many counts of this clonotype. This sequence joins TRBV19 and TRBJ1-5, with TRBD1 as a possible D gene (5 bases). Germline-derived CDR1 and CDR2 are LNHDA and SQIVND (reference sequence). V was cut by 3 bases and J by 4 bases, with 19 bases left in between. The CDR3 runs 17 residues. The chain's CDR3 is CASSMARGRGSNQPQHF. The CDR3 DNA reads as TGTGCCAGTAGTATGGCTAGGGGACGGGGATCAAATCAGCCCCAGCATTTT.

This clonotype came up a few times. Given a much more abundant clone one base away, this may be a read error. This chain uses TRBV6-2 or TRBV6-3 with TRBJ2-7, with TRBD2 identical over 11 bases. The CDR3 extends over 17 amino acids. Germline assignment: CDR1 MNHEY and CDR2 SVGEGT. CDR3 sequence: CASSYSTSGTPGHDQYF. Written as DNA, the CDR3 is TGTGCCAGCAGTTACTCGACTAGCGGGACGCCGGGGCACGATCAGTACTTC.

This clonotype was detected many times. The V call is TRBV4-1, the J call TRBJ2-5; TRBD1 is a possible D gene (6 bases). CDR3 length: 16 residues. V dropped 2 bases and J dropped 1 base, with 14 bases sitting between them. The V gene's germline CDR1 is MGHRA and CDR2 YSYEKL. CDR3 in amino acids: CASSQRRTDGQETQYF. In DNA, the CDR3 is TGCGCCAGCAGCCAAAGACGGACAGATGGCCAAGAGACCCAGTACTTC.

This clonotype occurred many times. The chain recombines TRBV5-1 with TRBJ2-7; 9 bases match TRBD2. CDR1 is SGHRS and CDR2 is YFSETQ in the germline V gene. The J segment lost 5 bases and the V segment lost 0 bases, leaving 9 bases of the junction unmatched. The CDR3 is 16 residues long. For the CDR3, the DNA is TGCGCCAGCAGCTTGGCTGCCGCGGGAGGGCCAAACGAGCAGTACTTC. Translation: CASSLAAAGGPNEQYF. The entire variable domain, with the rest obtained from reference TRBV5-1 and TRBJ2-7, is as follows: KAGVTQTPRYLIKTRGQQVTLSCSPISGHRSVSWYQQTPGQGLQFLFEYFSETQRNKGNFPGRFSGRQFSNSRSEMNVSTLELGDSALYLCASSLAAAGGPNEQYFGPGTRLTVT.

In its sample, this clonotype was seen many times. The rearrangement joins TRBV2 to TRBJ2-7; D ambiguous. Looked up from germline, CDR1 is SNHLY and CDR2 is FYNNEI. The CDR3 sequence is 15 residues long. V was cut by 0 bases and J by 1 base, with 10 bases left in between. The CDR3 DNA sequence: TGTGCCAGCAGTGAAGCAAGAGGTTATTCCTACGAGCAGTACTTC. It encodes CASSEARGYSYEQYF.

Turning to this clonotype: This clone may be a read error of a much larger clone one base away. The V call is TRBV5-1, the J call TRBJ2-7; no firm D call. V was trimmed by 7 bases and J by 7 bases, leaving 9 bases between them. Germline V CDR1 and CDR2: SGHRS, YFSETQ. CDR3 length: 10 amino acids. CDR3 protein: CASGLGEQYF. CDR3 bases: TGCGCCAGCGGTTTGGGAGAGCAGTACTTC. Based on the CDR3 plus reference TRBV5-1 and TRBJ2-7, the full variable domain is KAGVTQTPRYLIKTRGQQVTLSCSPISGHRSVSWYQQTPGQGLQFLFEYFSETQRNKGNFPGRFSGRQFSNSRSEMNVSTLELGDSALYLCASGLGEQYFGPGTRLTVT.

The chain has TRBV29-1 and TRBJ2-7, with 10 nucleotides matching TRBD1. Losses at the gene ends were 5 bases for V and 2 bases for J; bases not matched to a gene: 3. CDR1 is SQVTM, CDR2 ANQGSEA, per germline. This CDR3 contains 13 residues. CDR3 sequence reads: CSVRDRGTYEQYF. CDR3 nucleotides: TGCAGCGTTCGGGACAGGGGAACCTACGAGCAGTACTTC.

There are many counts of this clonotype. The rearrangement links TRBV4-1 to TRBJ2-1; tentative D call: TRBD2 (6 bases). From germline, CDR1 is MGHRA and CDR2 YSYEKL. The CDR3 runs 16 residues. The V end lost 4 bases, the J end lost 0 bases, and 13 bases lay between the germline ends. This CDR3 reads CASSPFVGGSYNEQFF. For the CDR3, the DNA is TGCGCCAGCAGCCCCTTTGTCGGGGGCTCCTACAATGAGCAGTTCTTC.

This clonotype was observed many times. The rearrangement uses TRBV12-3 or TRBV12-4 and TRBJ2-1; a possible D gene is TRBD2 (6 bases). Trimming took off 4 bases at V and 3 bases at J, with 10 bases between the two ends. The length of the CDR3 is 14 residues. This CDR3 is CASSSYGSYNEQFF. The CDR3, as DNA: TGTGCCAGCAGTTCTTACGGGAGCTACAATGAGCAGTTCTTC.